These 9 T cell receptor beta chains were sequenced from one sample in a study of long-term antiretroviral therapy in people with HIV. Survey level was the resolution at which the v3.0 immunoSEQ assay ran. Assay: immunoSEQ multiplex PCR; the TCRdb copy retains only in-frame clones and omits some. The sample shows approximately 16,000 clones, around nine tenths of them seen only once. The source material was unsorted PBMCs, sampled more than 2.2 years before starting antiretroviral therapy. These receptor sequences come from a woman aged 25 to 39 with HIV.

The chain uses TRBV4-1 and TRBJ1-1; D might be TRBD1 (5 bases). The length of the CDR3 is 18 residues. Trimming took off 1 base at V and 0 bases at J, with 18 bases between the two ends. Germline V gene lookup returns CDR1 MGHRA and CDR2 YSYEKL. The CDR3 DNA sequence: TGCGCCAGCAGCCAAGTGGGGCCGCACGGGGGATTGAACACTGAAGCTTTCTTT. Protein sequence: CASSQVGPHGGLNTEAFF.

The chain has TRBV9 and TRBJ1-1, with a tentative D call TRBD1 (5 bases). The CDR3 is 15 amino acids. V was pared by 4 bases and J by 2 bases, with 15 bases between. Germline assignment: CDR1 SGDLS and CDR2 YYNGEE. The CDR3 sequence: CASSPRDGRNTEAFF. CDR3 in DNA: TGTGCCAGCAGCCCCCGGGACGGGAGAAACACTGAAGCTTTCTTT.

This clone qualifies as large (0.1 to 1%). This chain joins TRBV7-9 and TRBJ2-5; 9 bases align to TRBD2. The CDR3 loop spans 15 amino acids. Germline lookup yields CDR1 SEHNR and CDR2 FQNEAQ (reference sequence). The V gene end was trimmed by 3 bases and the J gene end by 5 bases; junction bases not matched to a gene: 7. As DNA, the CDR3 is TGTGCCAGCAGCTTGGCGGGGGGGCCGTGGGAGACCCAGTACTTC. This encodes CASSLAGGPWETQYF. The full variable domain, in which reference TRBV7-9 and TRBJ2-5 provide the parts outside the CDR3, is DTGVSQNPRHKITKRGQNVTFRCDPISEHNRLYWYRQTLGQGPEFLTYFQNEAQLEKSRLLSDRFSAERPKGSFSTLEIQRTEQGDSAMYLCASSLAGGPWETQYFGPGTRLLVL.

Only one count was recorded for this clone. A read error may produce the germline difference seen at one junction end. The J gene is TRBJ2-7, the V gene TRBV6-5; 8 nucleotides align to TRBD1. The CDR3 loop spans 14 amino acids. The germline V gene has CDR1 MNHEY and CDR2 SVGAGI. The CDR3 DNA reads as TGTGCCATCAGTGGGACAGGAGACCAGATTGAGCAGTACTTC. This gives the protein CAISGTGDQIEQYF.

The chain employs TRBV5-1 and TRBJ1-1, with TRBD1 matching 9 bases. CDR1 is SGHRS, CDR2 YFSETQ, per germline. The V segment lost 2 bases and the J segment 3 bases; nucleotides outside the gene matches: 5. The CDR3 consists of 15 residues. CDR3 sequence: CASSFWGQGDTEAFF. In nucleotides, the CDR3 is TGCGCCAGCAGCTTCTGGGGACAGGGTGACACTGAAGCTTTCTTT.

The CDR3 reads CASSFTPGPLLNTEAFF. The CDR3 nucleotides read TGTGCCAGCAGTTTCACTCCGGGACCCCTGTTGAACACTGAAGCTTTCTTT. V gene TRBV27 combines with J gene TRBJ1-1; the D gene is possibly TRBD1 (5 bases). The V gene lost 3 bases and the J gene lost 0 bases, with 17 bases spanning the gap. There are 17 residues in the CDR3. Germline V gives CDR1 MNHEY, CDR2 SMNVEV (reference sequence).

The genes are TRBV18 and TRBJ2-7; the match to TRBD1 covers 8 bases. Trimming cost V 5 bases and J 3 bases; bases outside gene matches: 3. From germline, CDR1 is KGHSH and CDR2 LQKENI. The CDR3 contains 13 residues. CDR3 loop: CASSSGQDYEQYF. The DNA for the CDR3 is TGTGCCAGCTCATCGGGACAGGACTACGAGCAGTACTTC.

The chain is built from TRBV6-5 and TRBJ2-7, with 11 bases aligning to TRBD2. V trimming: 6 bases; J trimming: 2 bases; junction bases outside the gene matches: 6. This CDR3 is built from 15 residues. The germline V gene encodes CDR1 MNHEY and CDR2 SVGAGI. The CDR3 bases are TGTGCCAGCAGGCCTCTAGCGGGGGGTGCCTACGAGCAGTACTTC. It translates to CASRPLAGGAYEQYF.

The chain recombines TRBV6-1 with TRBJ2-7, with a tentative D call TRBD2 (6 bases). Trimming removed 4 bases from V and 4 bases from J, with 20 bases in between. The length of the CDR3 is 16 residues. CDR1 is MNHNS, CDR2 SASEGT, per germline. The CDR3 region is CASSVMRHGGTYEQYF. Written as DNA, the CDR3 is TGTGCCAGCAGTGTAATGAGACACGGAGGGACTTACGAGCAGTACTTC.